This T cell receptor (beta chain) was identified during a study of T cell changes during pregnancy in multiple sclerosis. Profiled with immunoSEQ multiplex PCR; TCRdb holds only in-frame clones, not every one. The sample has fewer than 60,000 clones; approximately 91% are singletons. This TCR was sampled from a female donor with multiple sclerosis, enrolled in a pregnancy study. The sample was peripheral blood, taken in the second trimester of pregnancy.

CDR3 nucleotides: TGCGCCAGCAGCCAAGTGGGGGCTAACACCGGGGAGCTGTTTTTT. Its translation is CASSQVGANTGELFF. V and J are TRBV4-1 and TRBJ2-2; D may be TRBD1 (6 bases). Germline V gene lookup returns CDR1 MGHRA and CDR2 YSYEKL. CDR3 length equals 15 residues. V was trimmed by 1 base and J by 2 bases, leaving 8 bases between them.